A single sample is the source of the 15 T cell receptor beta chains below, sequenced in a study of shared T cell receptors in the human thymus. Clones were read by immunoSEQ multiplex PCR, and TCRdb kept only the in-frame ones, dropping some. The table has some 760,000 clones, 70% to 90% seen once. The same sample was also used in a study of human thymus T cells.

The source material was thymocytes. Every receptor here comes from a girl less than two years old with a congenital heart defect.

This rearrangement joins TRBV30 to TRBJ2-7; 7 bases are shared with TRBD1. The J segment lost 4 bases and the V segment lost 2 bases, leaving 8 bases of the junction unmatched. Looked up from germline, CDR1 is GTSNPN and CDR2 is SVGIG (reference sequence). The CDR3 contains 14 residues. The chain's CDR3 is CAWSPRDSTYEQYF. The CDR3 coding sequence is TGTGCCTGGAGTCCCCGGGACAGTACTTACGAGCAGTACTTC.

This clone showed up just once. The chain uses TRBV11-2 and TRBJ2-1, with TRBD1 identical over 7 bases. CDR1 and CDR2 (germline): SGHAT, FQNNGV. V shed 5 bases and J 5 bases; nucleotides not matched to a gene: 9. The CDR3 loop spans 15 amino acids. Here the CDR3 reads CASSLRGQFNNEQFF. CDR3 nucleotides: TGTGCCAGCAGCCTCAGGGGACAGTTCAACAATGAGCAGTTCTTC.

The chain recombines TRBV5-1 with TRBJ1-2, with 7 bases identical to TRBD1. Germline values: CDR1 SGHRS, CDR2 YFSETQ. This CDR3 is built from 13 residues. With V trimmed by 1 base and J by 4 bases, 1 base remained unmatched. Here the CDR3 reads CASSLRTGYGYTF. Written as DNA, the CDR3 is TGCGCCAGCAGCTTGCGGACAGGCTATGGCTACACCTTC.

The chain employs TRBV27 and TRBJ2-3; D gene ambiguous. V was pared by 2 bases and J by 1 base, with 10 bases between. Germline values: CDR1 MNHEY, CDR2 SMNVEV (reference sequence). The length of the CDR3 is 15 residues. The CDR3 is CASSLMLGGTDTQYF. The CDR3, as DNA: TGTGCCAGCAGTTTAATGCTAGGAGGCACAGATACGCAGTATTTT.

This clone is a singleton in its sample. V is TRBV5-1 and J is TRBJ1-1, with D perhaps TRBD1 (6 bases). The CDR3 has 13 amino acids. Germline assignment: CDR1 SGHRS and CDR2 YFSETQ. V was clipped by 1 base and J by 5 bases, with 9 bases between them. CDR3 sequence (DNA): TGCGCCAGCAGCTTGCGTCAGGGGACTGAAGCTTTCTTT. Its translation is CASSLRQGTEAFF.

V gene TRBV14 combines with J gene TRBJ1-6, with D possibly being TRBD1 (6 bases). Deletions cut 0 bases from V and 0 bases from J, with 18 bases between. Germline CDR1 and CDR2: SGHDN and FVKESK. The CDR3 sequence is 20 residues long. In DNA form, the CDR3 reads TGTGCCAGCAGCCAAGATATTACCCGGGACACACGCTCCTATAATTCACCCCTCCACTTT. As protein: CASSQDITRDTRSYNSPLHF. The entire variable domain, with the rest obtained from reference TRBV14 and TRBJ1-6, is as follows: EAGVTQFPSHSVIEKGQTVTLRCDPISGHDNLYWYRRVMGKEIKFLLHFVKESKQDESGMPNNRFLAERTGGTYSTLKVQPAELEDSGVYFCASSQDITRDTRSYNSPLHFGNGTRLTVT.

To note about this clone: An end of the junction does not agree with germline; a read error may underlie this. The J gene is TRBJ2-1, the V gene TRBV15, with D hard to call. Germline V gene lookup returns CDR1 LNHNV and CDR2 YYDKDF (reference sequence). The CDR3 length is 16 residues. The CDR3 protein is CATSRDLRPRHNERFF. In nucleotides, the CDR3 is TGTGCCACCAGCAGAGATTTAAGGCCTCGGCACAATGAGCGGTTCTTC.

The V call is TRBV7-9, the J call TRBJ1-2; 9 bases match TRBD1. The CDR3 sequence is 16 residues long. Germline assignment: CDR1 SEHNR and CDR2 FQNEAQ (reference sequence). Trimming cost V 5 bases and J 4 bases; bases outside gene matches: 11. CDR3 sequence (DNA): TGTGCCAGCAGCCCCCGGGACAGGGATAGTCTCTATGGCTACACCTTC. Its translation: CASSPRDRDSLYGYTF. The full variable domain, with the rest looked up from reference TRBV7-9 and TRBJ1-2, is DTGVSQNPRHKITKRGQNVTFRCDPISEHNRLYWYRQTLGQGPEFLTYFQNEAQLEKSRLLSDRFSAERPKGSFSTLEIQRTEQGDSAMYLCASSPRDRDSLYGYTFGSGTRLTVV.

The chain combines TRBV9 with TRBJ2-3; 7 bases are a match to TRBD2. After removal of 4 bases from V and 0 bases from J, the junction contained 20 bases not matched to a gene. The germline V gene has CDR1 SGDLS and CDR2 YYNGEE. The CDR3 spans 20 residues. In nucleotides, the CDR3 is TGTGCCAGCAGCCCGAGGGTGGGGACTACCCAGGATCCTAGCACAGATACGCAGTATTTT. As protein: CASSPRVGTTQDPSTDTQYF.

This clone was counted between two and nine times. The chain combines TRBV4-3 with TRBJ2-2, with no clear D. Per the germline V gene, CDR1 is LGHNA and CDR2 is YSLEER. This CDR3 spans 18 amino acids. Deletions cut 1 base from V and 3 bases from J, with 18 bases between. The CDR3 loop is CASSQVTSTVPYTGELFF. In nucleotides, the CDR3 is TGCGCCAGCAGCCAAGTCACCTCAACGGTCCCATACACCGGGGAGCTGTTTTTT.

The gene calls are TRBV9 and TRBJ1-1; D is unresolved. The CDR3 covers 12 residues. Germline V gene sequence: CDR1 SGDLS, CDR2 YYNGEE. Trimming took 6 bases from V and 3 from J, leaving 9 bases between them. CDR3 coding DNA: TGTGCCAGCACCGGGCGGGACACTGAAGCTTTCTTT. Translated, it gives CASTGRDTEAFF.

Only a few counts were recorded for this clone. V usage is TRBV25-1 and J usage is TRBJ1-2, with 8 positions matching TRBD1. There are 16 residues in the CDR3. Germline CDR1 is MGHDK and CDR2 is SYGVNS. V lost 1 base and J lost 3; bases outside the gene matches: 7. The DNA for the CDR3 is TGTGCCAGCAGTGAATTCAAGGACAGGGAGGACTATGGCTACACCTTC. It encodes CASSEFKDREDYGYTF.

The CDR3 spells CASSLQGLGNTIYF. CDR3 coding DNA: TGTGCCAGCAGCTTGCAGGGACTTGGAAACACCATATATTTT. V is TRBV7-2 and J is TRBJ1-3, with D maybe TRBD1 (5 bases). V shed 3 bases and J shed 3 bases, with 9 bases lying between them. Germline CDR1 SGHTA, CDR2 FQGNSA. This CDR3 is 14 amino acids long.

This chain links TRBV11-2 with TRBJ2-3; 7 bases agree with TRBD2. The trim removed 3 bases at V and 2 bases at J, leaving 5 bases unmatched. Looked up from germline, CDR1 is SGHAT and CDR2 is FQNNGV. The CDR3 extends over 15 amino acids. The CDR3 loop reads CASSFPGGSTDTQYF. For the CDR3, the DNA is TGTGCCAGCAGCTTCCCGGGGGGATCCACAGATACGCAGTATTTT.

About this clone itself: Other DNA sequences of this sample code for an identical CDR3. The rearrangement joins TRBV6-5 to TRBJ1-5, with TRBD1 identical over 7 bases. In germline, CDR1 is MNHEY, CDR2 SVGAGI. V lost 2 bases to trimming and J lost 2 bases; unmatched junction nucleotides: 0. The CDR3 totals 14 residues. CDR3 loop: CASSYGQGNQPQHF. The CDR3 nucleotides read TGTGCCAGCAGTTACGGACAGGGCAATCAGCCCCAGCATTTT.